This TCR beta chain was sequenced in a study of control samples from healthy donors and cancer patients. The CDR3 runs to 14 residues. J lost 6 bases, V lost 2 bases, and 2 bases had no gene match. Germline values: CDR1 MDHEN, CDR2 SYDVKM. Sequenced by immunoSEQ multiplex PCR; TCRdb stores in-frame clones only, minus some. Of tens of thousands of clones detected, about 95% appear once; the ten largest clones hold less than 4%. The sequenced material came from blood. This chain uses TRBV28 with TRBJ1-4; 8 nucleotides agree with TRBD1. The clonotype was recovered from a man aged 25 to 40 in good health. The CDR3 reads CASSLPTGDEKLFF. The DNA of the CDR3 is TGTGCCAGCAGTTTACCGACAGGGGATGAAAAACTGTTTTTT.